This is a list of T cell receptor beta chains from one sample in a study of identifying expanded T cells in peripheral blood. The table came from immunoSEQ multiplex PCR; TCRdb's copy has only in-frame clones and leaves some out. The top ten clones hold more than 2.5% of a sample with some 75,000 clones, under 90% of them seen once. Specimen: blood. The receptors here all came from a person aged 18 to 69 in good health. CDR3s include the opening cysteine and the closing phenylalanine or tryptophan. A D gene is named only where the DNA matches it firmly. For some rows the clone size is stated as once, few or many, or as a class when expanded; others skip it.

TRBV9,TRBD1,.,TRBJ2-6,CASSVATGTGISGANVLTF,TGTGCCAGCAGCGTTGCGACCGGGACAGGAATCTCTGGGGCCAACGTCCTGACTTTC
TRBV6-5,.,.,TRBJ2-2,CASSYSAGLGELFF,TGTGCCAGCAGTTACTCTGCGGGGCTCGGGGAGCTGTTTTTT
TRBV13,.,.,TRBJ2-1,CASSLSLWGNNEQFF,TGTGCCAGCAGCTTAAGTTTATGGGGGAACAATGAGCAGTTCTTC
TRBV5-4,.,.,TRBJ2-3,CASSPPQSTDTQYF,TGTGCCAGCAGCCCGCCCCAAAGCACAGATACGCAGTATTTT
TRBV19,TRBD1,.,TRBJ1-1,CASSIEKGARITEAFF,TGTGCCAGTAGTATAGAAAAGGGGGCGCGGATCACTGAAGCTTTCTTT
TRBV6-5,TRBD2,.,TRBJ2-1,CASSYSAGGLNEQFF,TGTGCCAGCAGTTACTCGGCGGGAGGACTAAATGAGCAGTTCTTC
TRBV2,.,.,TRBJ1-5,CASKERTSNQPQHF,TGTGCCAGCAAAGAGAGGACTAGCAATCAGCCCCAGCATTTT
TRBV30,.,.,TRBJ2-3,CAWSMGLVDTQYF,TGTGCCTGGAGTATGGGCCTAGTAGATACGCAGTATTTT
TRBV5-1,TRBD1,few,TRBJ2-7,CASRDPGQSYEQYF,TGCGCCAGCAGGGATCCGGGACAGAGCTACGAGCAGTACTTC
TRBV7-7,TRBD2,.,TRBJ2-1,CASSYNSGGAGEQFF,TGTGCTAGCAGCTACAATAGCGGGGGGGCCGGAGAGCAGTTCTTC
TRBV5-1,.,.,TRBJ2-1,CASSLDYYNEQFF,TGCGCCAGCAGCTTAGACTACTACAATGAGCAGTTCTTC
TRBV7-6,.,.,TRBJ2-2,CASSSTGNTGELFF,TGTGCCAGCAGCTCCACAGGGAACACCGGGGAGCTGTTTTTT
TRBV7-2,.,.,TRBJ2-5,CASSFPPGTQYF,TGTGCCAGCAGCTTTCCCCCGGGTACCCAGTACTTC
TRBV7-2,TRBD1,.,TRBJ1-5,CASSLSGTGFYQPQHF,TGTGCCAGCAGCTTATCGGGGACAGGGTTTTATCAGCCCCAGCATTTT
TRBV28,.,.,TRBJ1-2,CASRLGQNYGYTF,TGTGCCAGCAGGCTCGGACAGAACTATGGCTACACCTTC